This T cell receptor beta chain emerged from a study of blood T cell repertoires in COVID-19. Study-wide context: PBMCs, B-cell-depleted T cells, or T cells were the source of the cDNA or gDNA that made up the material.

Original processing methods: Nucleated cell counts were estimated from reference gene primer amplification. The table came from immunoSEQ multiplex PCR; TCRdb's copy has only in-frame clones and leaves some out. D and trimming were read from the DNA, whereas the V and J calls and clone size are those reported in that table. The sample records around 190,000 clones, about 88% being singletons. This CDR3 region has 13 residues. In germline, CDR1 is LNHDA, CDR2 SQIVND (reference sequence). Trimming removed 7 bases from V and 12 bases from J; junction bases left unmatched: 12. The receptor comes from a woman in her twenties or thirties who had recovered from COVID-19. This chain uses TRBV19 with TRBJ2-1; TRBD1 agrees at 7 bases. Sequenced material: PBMCs or T cells enriched from blood (not recorded which). For the CDR3, the DNA is TGTGCCAGTAAAGGGAGACAGGGCCCGGGGCAGTTCTTC. It yields the protein CASKGRQGPGQFF.